This T cell receptor beta chain derives from a study of T cell changes during pregnancy in multiple sclerosis. The table came from immunoSEQ multiplex PCR; TCRdb's copy has only in-frame clones and leaves some out. This table has about 58,000 clones, under 95% appearing once. CDR1 KGHSH and CDR2 LQKENI come from the germline V gene. V lost 3 bases and J lost 7, with 13 bases in between. The length of the CDR3 is 15 residues. This clonotype was sampled from a female donor in good health, enrolled as a control in a pregnancy study. This specimen was CD4+ T cells from peripheral blood mononuclear cells, taken after pregnancy. The chain links TRBV18 to TRBJ1-6; D gene unclear. In DNA, the CDR3 is TGTGCCAGCTCACCGTCAGAGGCCAAGAATTCACCCCTCCACTTT. This encodes CASSPSEAKNSPLHF.